This T cell receptor beta chain emerged from a study of T cells in Graves' hyperthyroidism and ophthalmopathy. Thyroid ultrasound, orbital computed tomography, clinical symptoms, and serum thyroxine and TRAb underpinned diagnoses. This clonotype showed up many times. The antigen is undetermined. The TCR beta CDR3 regions underwent amplification using RNA transcripts as the source. TCR CDR3 underwent first-round RT-PCR with the HTBI primer set. One entry per CDR3 protein, called by TCRdb with MiXCR from the multiplex PCR reads. The sample shows about 350,000 distinct CDR3 sequences, 15% to 20% of them seen only once. The CDR3 spans 14 residues. CDR1 DFQATT and CDR2 SNEGSKA come from the germline V gene (reference sequence). V shed 4 bases and J 0 bases; nucleotides not matched to a gene: 1. Findings of the study overall: Most thyroid clonotypes with frequency above 0.001 were detected in blood.

The sample consisted of blood. The TCR originated in a middle-aged woman with Graves' ophthalmopathy. V usage is TRBV20-1 and J usage is TRBJ1-3, with 9 nucleotides matching TRBD1. CDR3 bases: TGCAGTGCTACACAGGGGGCCTCTGGAAACACCATATATTTT. It codes for CSATQGASGNTIYF.